This T cell receptor beta chain was captured by sequencing in a study of T cell changes during pregnancy in multiple sclerosis (dated by TCRdb to the late 2010s). Regarding the study in general: Changes in the T cell repertoire over the course of pregnancy were examined in this study in women with multiple sclerosis.

The library was prepared using the immunoSEQ multiplex PCR assay. TCRdb mirrors the immuneACCESS table, restricted to in-frame sequences. Some clones are absent from its copies; in checked studies, under half trace to an unresolved V gene, and the reason for the others is unknown. This sample has 91,000 or so clones in its table, and approximately 93% of those were observed once. The ten biggest clones cover around 0.99% of the sample. A word on this clone: Its antigen remains unidentified. Base qualities are not recorded, but no much larger clone differs from it by a single base.

The junction shows trimming of 4 bases on V and 3 bases on J, plus 18 bases between the germline ends. Including cysteine and phenylalanine, the CDR3 has 16 amino acids. The kept DNA is CDR3 alone, 48 bases in frame from the first base. CDR1 and CDR2 are drawn from the germline V gene: MGHRA, YSYEKL. Sequenced material: peripheral blood, taken after pregnancy. This clonotype originated in a female donor with multiple sclerosis, enrolled in a pregnancy study. The chain joins TRBV4-1 to TRBJ1-2, with the D gene too uncertain to name. The CDR3 region has the sequence CASSPGGSGVDYGYTF. The DNA sequence is TGCGCCAGCAGCCCGGGAGGGAGTGGGGTAGACTATGGCTACACCTTC.